The clone carrying this T cell receptor beta chain has a handful of counts. What it recognizes is unknown. Generated by immunoSEQ multiplex PCR, the TCRdb table keeps only in-frame clones and is missing some. The table shows around 50,000 clones, with 86% occurring only once. This sample was taken from a study of T cells in localized non-small cell lung cancer. General study findings and limits: A median of around 57 clones ranked among the top 100 in tumor appeared in adjacent lung. Longer overall survival was linked to higher blood T cell density. Peak T cell clonality was found in uninvolved adjacent lung, exceeding tumor. As only one tumor region underwent sequencing, heterogeneity remains possible.

Per the germline V gene, CDR1 is SGHRS and CDR2 is YFSETQ. The CDR3 runs to 15 residues. The V gene end was trimmed by 1 base and the J gene end by 7 bases; junction bases not matched to a gene: 4. The TCR was taken from a woman aged 40 to 75 with stage I lung adenocarcinoma. The specimen was peripheral blood, collected before any cancer treatment. This rearrangement joins TRBV5-1 to TRBJ2-1; 11 positions match TRBD2. The CDR3 DNA is TGCGCCAGCAGCTTGACTAGCGGGGGTTATAATGAGCAGTTCTTC. Its translation: CASSLTSGGYNEQFF.